This T cell receptor (beta chain) was obtained from a study of blood T cell repertoires in COVID-19. Using immunoSEQ multiplex PCR, the repertoire was profiled, and TCRdb retains in-frame clones only, with some absent. The sample lists about 17,000 clones, around 92% occurring once. This CDR3 comprises 14 residues. Trimming took 2 bases from V and 0 from J, leaving 5 bases between them. CDR1 is MNHEY, CDR2 SMNVEV, per germline (reference sequence). The TCR sequence derives from a human donor in a cohort sampled during active COVID-19. The chain uses TRBV27 and TRBJ1-3; weak D call: TRBD1 (5 bases). The sequenced sample was peripheral blood. This CDR3 reads CASSLRGSGNTIYF. The CDR3 region has the DNA TGTGCCAGCAGTTTAAGGGGCTCTGGAAACACCATATATTTT.